This T cell receptor beta chain came from a study of T cell responses to AZD1222 COVID-19 vaccine (dated by TCRdb to the early 2020s). Background for the entire study: A total of 230 to 250 trial participants underwent TCR sequencing, of whom 200 to 220 had received two doses of AZD1222 and roughly 26 had received two doses of the MenACWY control vaccine. Enrollment into the trials was organized by age into subgroups of 18-55, 56-69 and 70-plus years, and those subgroups contained around 150, 28 and 57 TCR-sequenced participants, respectively.

The investigation overall reported the following: Conclusions about previously exposed vaccinees were limited because only a handful of AZD1222 recipients were SARS-CoV-2 seropositive at baseline. Spike-specific TCR breadth and depth rose significantly after two AZD1222 doses compared with day 0 and with MenACWY recipients. In the small 56-69-year group, the increase in depth fell short of significance, most likely because of low power. The whole spike protein was spanned by vaccine-associated CD4 TCRs, and dominant responses were seen in regions 160-218 and 743-854. Epitopes outside the regions mutated in the B.1.351 and B.1.1.7 variants were reportedly recognized by nearly half of the unique spike-specific TCRs. Because no samples from the day 14 peak response were available, repertoires could be characterized only after the peak T cell response. Most participants were white British and females outnumbered males, and the authors suggested that clonal diversity may have been underestimated.

V sheds 7 bases and J sheds 0 bases, leaving 18 bases between their ends. The germline V gene yields SGHTA for CDR1 and FQGTGA for CDR2. From its cysteine to its phenylalanine, the CDR3 spans 16 amino acids. The DNA shown is the 48-base CDR3, in frame from base 1. Reading the label with the study, this specimen's time point is: about 28 days (+/-7) after the second vaccine dose. Because spike-specific TCR depth and breadth did not differ between the two schedules, AZD1222 recipients who got a second dose at roughly 4 weeks were pooled with those who got a second dose at roughly 12 weeks. The vaccinee samples were drawn from two UK trials, COV001 and COV002, one of which was a single-blind randomized controlled phase 2/3 trial testing AZD1222 (ChAdOx1 nCoV-19) in healthy adults. Trial participant PBMC samples were collected at day 0 and day 28 after the second dose for TCRbeta chain sequencing. Remarks on this clone: Its binding antigen is unknown. No base quality information exists; no much larger clone differs at one position.

The CDR3 regions of human TCRbeta chains were analyzed by immunosequencing. The published analysis was carried out like this. Repertoire TCRs were matched against a reference library of SARS-CoV-2-specific TCRs generated with the MIRA antigen-specificity platform. Breadth was defined as the fraction of unique TCRs that were SARS-CoV-2-associated, and depth was defined as the fraction of total T cells that were SARS-CoV-2-associated. Using the MIRA data, every spike-specific TCR was mapped to the spike region that the TCR reacted to and assigned to either a CD4 or a CD8 class. Log10-transformed breadth and depth values were compared by one-way ANOVA with Sidak's multiple comparisons tests. The source is immuneACCESS, and TCRdb retained only in-frame sequences with V and J called. Part of the clones is not carried over; for the studies checked, unresolved V genes explain less than half of this, and the remainder is unexplained. That table gives V, J and clone size, and the DNA gave D and trimming. The sample table records 90,000 or so clones; around nine tenths of these occur just once. The ten largest clones represent roughly 5% of the sample.

This TCR was recovered from an adult who received the AZD1222 COVID-19 vaccine. The receptor chain draws on TRBV7-3 and TRBJ1-2; the D gene is perhaps TRBD1, on 6 matching bases. This specimen was peripheral blood, taken 28 days after the second AZD1222 dose. The nucleotides are TGTGCCAGCACCCATACAGGGAGTGAAGCTAACTATGGCTACACCTTC. Its product reads: CASTHTGSEANYGYTF.